This is a list of T cell receptor beta chains from one sample in a study of patients and donors after allogeneic stem cell transplantation. TCRdb used MiXCR to reprocess the RT-PCR reads, holding one entry per CDR3 protein. This table holds about 960,000 distinct CDR3 sequences, roughly 18% found once. What was sequenced was blood, either unsorted or a sorted T cell fraction (not recorded which). These receptors were collected from a human donor who was either an allogeneic HSCT recipient or a stem cell or donor lymphocyte infusion donor (not recorded which). It is not recorded whose cells these are; they may come from a transplant donor. Both conserved end residues are part of each CDR3. A D gene is named only where the DNA matches it firmly. Clone size is not always given. Where it is, it says once, few, many or a class for expanded clones.

j_call: TRBJ2-3; d_call: TRBD2; clone_size: .; v_call: TRBV24-1; cdr3_aa: CATRLADTDTQYF; cdr3_nt: TGTGCCACCAGACTAGCGGACACAGATACGCAGTATTTT
j_call: TRBJ2-5; d_call: TRBD2; clone_size: .; v_call: TRBV7-9; cdr3_aa: CASSLTSRFQETQYF; cdr3_nt: TGTGCCAGCTCCTTGACTAGCAGATTCCAAGAGACCCAGTACTTC
j_call: TRBJ1-4; d_call: .; clone_size: .; v_call: TRBV5-1; cdr3_aa: CASSLGHINEKLFF; cdr3_nt: TGCGCCAGCAGCTTAGGACATATTAATGAAAAACTGTTTTTT
j_call: TRBJ2-5; d_call: .; clone_size: .; v_call: TRBV9; cdr3_aa: CASSPRAAGLYQETQYF; cdr3_nt: TGTGCCAGCAGCCCTCGTGCGGCAGGGTTGTACCAAGAGACCCAGTACTTC
j_call: TRBJ1-5; d_call: TRBD1; clone_size: few; v_call: TRBV6-2/TRBV6-3; cdr3_aa: CASSYSLRGPSNQPQHF; cdr3_nt: TGTGCCAGCAGTTACTCGCTCAGGGGGCCAAGCAATCAGCCCCAGCATTTT
j_call: TRBJ2-7; d_call: TRBD1; clone_size: many; v_call: TRBV6-2/TRBV6-3; cdr3_aa: CASSYSTGVKTGEQYF; cdr3_nt: TGTGCCAGCAGTTACTCGACAGGGGTGAAGACGGGGGAGCAGTACTTC
j_call: TRBJ1-1; d_call: .; clone_size: .; v_call: TRBV11-2; cdr3_aa: CASSLDHPGLNTEAFF; cdr3_nt: TGTGCCAGCAGCTTAGATCATCCAGGGCTGAACACTGAAGCTTTCTTT
j_call: TRBJ1-2; d_call: .; clone_size: .; v_call: TRBV3-1; cdr3_aa: CASSQVSPRGPYYGYTF; cdr3_nt: TGTGCCAGCAGCCAAGTTAGTCCTCGGGGGCCCTACTATGGCTACACCTTC
j_call: TRBJ1-2; d_call: .; clone_size: few; v_call: TRBV20-1; cdr3_aa: CSASEQGRGYGYTF; cdr3_nt: TGCAGTGCTAGTGAACAGGGTAGGGGCTATGGCTACACCTTC
j_call: TRBJ2-3; d_call: .; clone_size: .; v_call: TRBV27; cdr3_aa: CASSLSPMAGISTDTQYF; cdr3_nt: TGTGCCAGCAGTTTATCCCCGATGGCGGGAATTAGCACAGATACGCAGTATTTT
j_call: TRBJ1-1; d_call: .; clone_size: .; v_call: TRBV29-1; cdr3_aa: CSVAVRDKEAFF; cdr3_nt: TGCAGCGTTGCCGTCAGGGACAAGGAGGCTTTCTTT
j_call: TRBJ2-1; d_call: TRBD2; clone_size: .; v_call: TRBV20-1; cdr3_aa: CSLASGRYYNEQFF; cdr3_nt: TGCAGTCTTGCTAGCGGGAGGTATTACAATGAGCAGTTCTTC
j_call: TRBJ1-2; d_call: .; clone_size: .; v_call: TRBV5-1; cdr3_aa: CASSLAVGQSHSVNYGYTF; cdr3_nt: TGCGCCAGCAGCTTGGCCGTTGGGCAGTCTCACTCCGTAAACTATGGCTACACCTTC
j_call: TRBJ2-3; d_call: .; clone_size: .; v_call: TRBV27; cdr3_aa: CASSLEGWDTLESDTQYF; cdr3_nt: TGTGCCAGCAGTTTAGAGGGGTGGGACACGTTAGAGTCAGATACGCAGTATTTT
j_call: TRBJ2-1; d_call: .; clone_size: .; v_call: TRBV3-1; cdr3_aa: CASSQDRLANEQFF; cdr3_nt: TGTGCCAGCAGCCAGGATCGGCTAGCGAATGAGCAGTTCTTC
j_call: TRBJ2-7; d_call: .; clone_size: .; v_call: TRBV4-1; cdr3_aa: CASSQGLLYEQYF; cdr3_nt: TGCGCCAGCAGCCAAGGCCTTCTCTACGAGCAGTACTTC
j_call: TRBJ1-1; d_call: TRBD1; clone_size: few; v_call: TRBV9; cdr3_aa: CASSLRTGVGTEAFF; cdr3_nt: TGTGCCAGCAGCTTACGTACAGGGGTTGGCACTGAAGCTTTCTTT
j_call: TRBJ2-5; d_call: TRBD1; clone_size: .; v_call: TRBV6-5; cdr3_aa: CASSYSGQGAWETQYF; cdr3_nt: TGTGCCAGCAGTTACTCGGGCCAGGGGGCATGGGAGACCCAGTACTTC
j_call: TRBJ2-7; d_call: .; clone_size: many; v_call: TRBV12-3/TRBV12-4; cdr3_aa: CASSLGISSYEQYF; cdr3_nt: TGTGCCAGCAGTTTAGGGATTAGCTCCTACGAGCAGTACTTC
j_call: TRBJ2-4; d_call: TRBD1; clone_size: few; v_call: TRBV6-1; cdr3_aa: CASSDRGHATKNIQYF; cdr3_nt: TGTGCCAGCAGTGACAGGGGGCATGCGACCAAAAACATTCAGTACTTC
j_call: TRBJ2-7; d_call: .; clone_size: .; v_call: TRBV7-2; cdr3_aa: CASSLGADGSSYEQYF; cdr3_nt: TGTGCCAGCAGCTTAGGGGCGGACGGGAGCTCCTACGAGCAGTACTTC
j_call: TRBJ1-2; d_call: .; clone_size: .; v_call: TRBV27; cdr3_aa: CASSITPGTQGYTF; cdr3_nt: TGTGCCAGCAGCATCACCCCCGGGACTCAAGGCTACACCTTC
j_call: TRBJ2-2; d_call: .; clone_size: .; v_call: TRBV11-2; cdr3_aa: CASSQFRDSSGGATGELFF; cdr3_nt: TGTGCCAGCAGCCAATTCCGGGACAGCAGCGGGGGAGCCACCGGGGAGCTGTTTTTT
j_call: TRBJ1-5; d_call: .; clone_size: .; v_call: TRBV28; cdr3_aa: CASRGPGGQQPQHF; cdr3_nt: TGTGCCAGCAGGGGGCCGGGGGGTCAACAGCCCCAGCATTTT
j_call: TRBJ2-1; d_call: .; clone_size: .; v_call: TRBV2; cdr3_aa: CASSEHGRQQYNEQFF; cdr3_nt: TGTGCCAGCAGTGAACATGGGCGGCAACAGTACAATGAGCAGTTCTTC
j_call: TRBJ2-7; d_call: TRBD1; clone_size: many; v_call: TRBV5-1; cdr3_aa: CASSTGTGGLSYEQYF; cdr3_nt: TGCGCCAGCAGCACCGGGACAGGGGGCCTCTCCTACGAGCAGTACTTC
j_call: TRBJ2-1; d_call: TRBD1; clone_size: few; v_call: TRBV24-1; cdr3_aa: CATSDTGGLVMNEQFF; cdr3_nt: TGTGCCACCAGTGATACAGGGGGCCTCGTGATGAATGAGCAGTTCTTC
j_call: TRBJ2-3; d_call: .; clone_size: few; v_call: TRBV7-2; cdr3_aa: CASSSRGSGAGNTQYF; cdr3_nt: TGTGCCAGCAGCTCGCGGGGTTCGGGGGCCGGTAATACGCAGTATTTT
j_call: TRBJ1-2; d_call: .; clone_size: few; v_call: TRBV5-1; cdr3_aa: CASSLTDYNYGYTF; cdr3_nt: TGCGCCAGCAGCCTGACAGACTATAACTATGGCTACACCTTC
j_call: TRBJ1-4; d_call: TRBD1; clone_size: .; v_call: TRBV12-3/TRBV12-4; cdr3_aa: CASSSPDRPSEKLFF; cdr3_nt: TGTGCCAGCAGTTCGCCGGACAGGCCGTCTGAAAAACTGTTTTTT
j_call: TRBJ2-3; d_call: TRBD2; clone_size: few; v_call: TRBV12-3/TRBV12-4; cdr3_aa: CASCGGGAVTDTQYF; cdr3_nt: TGTGCCAGCTGTGGCGGGGGGGCGGTTACAGATACGCAGTATTTT
j_call: TRBJ2-1; d_call: TRBD2; clone_size: few; v_call: TRBV27; cdr3_aa: CASTLGTSGRNEQFF; cdr3_nt: TGTGCCAGCACCTTGGGGACTAGCGGGAGGAATGAGCAGTTCTTC
j_call: TRBJ1-4; d_call: .; clone_size: .; v_call: TRBV4-3; cdr3_aa: CASSQDVAGYNEKLFF; cdr3_nt: TGCGCCAGCAGCCAAGATGTTGCAGGCTATAATGAAAAACTGTTTTTT
j_call: TRBJ2-1; d_call: .; clone_size: few; v_call: TRBV3-1; cdr3_aa: CASGVEGGLRSYNEQFF; cdr3_nt: TGTGCCAGCGGGGTAGAGGGGGGGCTGCGGTCCTACAATGAGCAGTTCTTC
j_call: TRBJ2-7; d_call: .; clone_size: .; v_call: TRBV15; cdr3_aa: CATSRSRTPIYEQYF; cdr3_nt: TGTGCCACCAGCAGATCCCGGACCCCGATTTACGAGCAGTACTTC
j_call: TRBJ1-2; d_call: TRBD1; clone_size: .; v_call: TRBV10-3; cdr3_aa: CAISGRDSHYGYTF; cdr3_nt: TGTGCCATCAGTGGGCGGGACAGCCATTATGGCTACACCTTC
j_call: TRBJ1-4; d_call: .; clone_size: few; v_call: TRBV20-1; cdr3_aa: CSARGGALNEKLFF; cdr3_nt: TGCAGTGCTAGAGGGGGGGCCCTTAATGAAAAACTGTTTTTT
j_call: TRBJ1-2; d_call: .; clone_size: few; v_call: TRBV29-1; cdr3_aa: CSVKADGANYGYTF; cdr3_nt: TGCAGCGTTAAAGCCGACGGTGCTAACTATGGCTACACCTTC
j_call: TRBJ2-1; d_call: .; clone_size: few; v_call: TRBV4-2; cdr3_aa: CASSQEYYSYNEQFF; cdr3_nt: TGTGCCAGCAGCCAAGAGTATTACTCCTACAATGAGCAGTTCTTC
j_call: TRBJ2-3; d_call: TRBD1; clone_size: .; v_call: TRBV29-1; cdr3_aa: CSGTDSTGPSGTDTQYF; cdr3_nt: TGCAGCGGTACGGACTCGACAGGGCCGTCGGGCACAGATACGCAGTATTTT
j_call: TRBJ2-5; d_call: TRBD2; clone_size: .; v_call: TRBV12-3/TRBV12-4; cdr3_aa: CASSLRRGVQETQYF; cdr3_nt: TGTGCCAGCAGTTTAAGGCGGGGGGTTCAAGAGACCCAGTACTTC
j_call: TRBJ2-1; d_call: TRBD1; clone_size: few; v_call: TRBV2; cdr3_aa: CASSVTGTGSSYNEQFF; cdr3_nt: TGTGCCAGCAGTGTTACCGGGACAGGGAGCTCCTACAATGAGCAGTTCTTC
j_call: TRBJ2-7; d_call: TRBD2; clone_size: many; v_call: TRBV9; cdr3_aa: CASSVFAGETYEQYF; cdr3_nt: TGTGCCAGCAGCGTCTTCGCGGGGGAAACCTACGAGCAGTACTTC
j_call: TRBJ2-1; d_call: .; clone_size: few; v_call: TRBV5-6; cdr3_aa: CASSLGEPTLGNEQFF; cdr3_nt: TGTGCCAGCAGCTTGGGAGAGCCGACCCTAGGGAATGAGCAGTTCTTC